This TCR beta chain was sequenced in a study of T cells in Graves' hyperthyroidism and ophthalmopathy. Overall study results and limits: Most thyroid clonotypes with frequency above 0.001 were detected in blood. Ophthalmopathy stood apart from stable hyperthyroidism in a 13 V-J model. The model's output predicted ophthalmopathy at a median of around 7 months prior to onset.

This clonotype came up many times. Its antigen is undetermined. V was clipped by 5 bases and J by 3 bases; unmatched bases: 3. CDR3 length: 13 residues. Template material for amplifying TCR beta CDR3 regions consisted of RNA transcripts. Using the HTBI primer set, a first-round RT-PCR was run on the TCR CDR3. One entry per CDR3 protein, called by TCRdb with MiXCR from the multiplex PCR reads. The sample contains about 210,000 distinct CDR3 sequences, about a sixth of which appear only once. Diagnoses rested on clinical symptoms, serum thyroxine and TRAb, thyroid ultrasound and orbital computed tomography.

The sequenced sample was blood. The receptor was derived from a man aged 50 or older with Graves' hyperthyroidism. The chain combines TRBV12-3 or TRBV12-4 with TRBJ2-7, with 8 bases matching TRBD1. In nucleotides, the CDR3 is TGTGCCAGCAGTCTAACAGGGGGCTACGAGCAGTACTTC. Translating it yields CASSLTGGYEQYF.